This TCR beta chain was recovered during a study of human T cells and chemical hapten exposure. Study as a whole: The patients were mostly female; they had alopecia areata, totalis or universalis. Small pooled library volume differences chiefly drove per-sample TCR yield variation.

The library tagged each cDNA molecule with unique molecular identifiers. TCRdb processed the RACE reads anew with MiXCR; each CDR3 protein has one entry. This table has 50,000 or so distinct CDR3 sequences, 9.9% appearing once. In its sample, this clonotype was seen many times. This CDR3 has 15 amino acids. Trimming shortened V by 1 base and J by 3 bases, and 11 bases separated the two germline ends. The germline V gene encodes CDR1 SNHLY and CDR2 FYNNEI. Indicated time point: patch test 3, about 24 weeks after DPC sensitization. As for treatment: therapeutic diphenylcyclopropenone sensitization with weekly scalp DPC.

The chain carries TRBV2 and TRBJ2-3; tentatively, D is TRBD1 (5 bases). This TCR was recovered from a woman in her thirties or forties with alopecia areata. Some clones in this sample may be carry-over from other donors' samples. This material consisted of whole blood, taken in connection with sensitization to the hapten diphenylcyclopropenone (DPC). As DNA, the CDR3 is TGTGCCAGCAGTGAAGGGGGCTCGATTACAGATACGCAGTATTTT. The encoded protein is CASSEGGSITDTQYF.